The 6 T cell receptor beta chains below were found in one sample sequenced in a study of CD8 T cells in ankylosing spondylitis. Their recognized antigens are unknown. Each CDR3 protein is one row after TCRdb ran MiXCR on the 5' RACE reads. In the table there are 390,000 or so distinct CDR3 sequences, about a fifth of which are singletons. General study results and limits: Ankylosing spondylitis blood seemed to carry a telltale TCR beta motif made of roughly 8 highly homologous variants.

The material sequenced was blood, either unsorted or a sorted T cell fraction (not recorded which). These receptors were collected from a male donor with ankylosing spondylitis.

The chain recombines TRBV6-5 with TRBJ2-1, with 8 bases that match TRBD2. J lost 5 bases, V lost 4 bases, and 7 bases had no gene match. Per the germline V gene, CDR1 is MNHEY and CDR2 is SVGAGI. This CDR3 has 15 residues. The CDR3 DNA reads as TGTGCCAGCAGTTCAAGCGGGAGAGATGACAATGAGCAGTTCTTC. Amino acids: CASSSSGRDDNEQFF.

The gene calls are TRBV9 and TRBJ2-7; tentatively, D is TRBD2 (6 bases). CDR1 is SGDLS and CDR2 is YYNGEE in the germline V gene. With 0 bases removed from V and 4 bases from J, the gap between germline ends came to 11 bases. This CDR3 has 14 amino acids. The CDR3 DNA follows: TGTGCCAGCAGCGTAGGCCCGGGAGCTTACGAGCAGTACTTC. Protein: CASSVGPGAYEQYF.

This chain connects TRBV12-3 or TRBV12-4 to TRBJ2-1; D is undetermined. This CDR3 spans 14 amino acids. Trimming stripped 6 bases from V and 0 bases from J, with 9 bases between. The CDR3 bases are TGTGCCAGCAGAAAATCTAGCTCCTACAATGAGCAGTTCTTC. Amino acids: CASRKSSSYNEQFF.

The CDR3 sequence is CASSLAGSGNQPQHF. The CDR3 bases are TGCGCCAGCAGCTTGGCGGGGTCGGGGAATCAGCCCCAGCATTTT. This chain joins TRBV5-1 and TRBJ1-5, with D hard to call. The CDR3 contains 15 residues. Germline V lookup: CDR1 SGHRS, CDR2 YFSETQ. V was clipped by 0 bases and J by 4 bases, with 11 bases between them.

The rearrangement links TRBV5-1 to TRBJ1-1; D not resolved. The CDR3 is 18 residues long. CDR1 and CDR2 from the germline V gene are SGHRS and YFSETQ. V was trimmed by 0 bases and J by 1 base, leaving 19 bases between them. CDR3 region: CASSLGSGTYTRNTEAFF. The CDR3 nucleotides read TGCGCCAGCAGCTTGGGCTCCGGAACTTATACCCGGAACACTGAAGCTTTCTTT.

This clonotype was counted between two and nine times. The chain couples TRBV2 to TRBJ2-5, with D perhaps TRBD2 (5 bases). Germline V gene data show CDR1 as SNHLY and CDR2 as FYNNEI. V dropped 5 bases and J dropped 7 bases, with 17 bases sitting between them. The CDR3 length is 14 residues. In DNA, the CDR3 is TGTGCCAGCAGTAAAGTTAGCGACGTGGGGACCCAGTACTTC. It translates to CASSKVSDVGTQYF.